What follows is one T cell receptor beta chain and its context. The target antigen is unknown. TCRdb's table, derived via immunoSEQ multiplex PCR, lists solely in-frame clones and lacks some. The sample contains about 500,000 clones, 75% to 80% of which appear only once. The germline CDR1 and CDR2 sequences are SEHNR and FQNEAQ (reference sequence). With V trimmed by 5 bases and J by 2 bases, 10 bases remained unmatched. CDR3 length: 16 amino acids. The data are from a study of shared clonotypes between healthy human individuals. Study results and caveats: Clonotype sharing among donors was thought likely to change with sequencing depth.

Sequenced: PBMCs. The sequence came from a middle-aged woman in good health. Some clones in this sample may be carry-over from other donors' samples. V and J are TRBV7-9 and TRBJ2-3; 7 bases are a match to TRBD2. In DNA, the CDR3 is TGTGCCAGCAGCCCGAGGACTAGAACGCCCACAGATACGCAGTATTTT. It yields the protein CASSPRTRTPTDTQYF. Using reference TRBV7-9 and TRBJ2-3 for the parts outside the CDR3, the full variable domain is DTGVSQNPRHKITKRGQNVTFRCDPISEHNRLYWYRQTLGQGPEFLTYFQNEAQLEKSRLLSDRFSAERPKGSFSTLEIQRTEQGDSAMYLCASSPRTRTPTDTQYFGPGTRLTVL.